These 9 T cell receptor beta chains were sequenced from one sample in a study of T cells after posttransplantation cyclophosphamide. Control samples came 1 year after myeloablative marrow transplants with methotrexate plus calcineurin inhibitor. TCRdb keeps only in-frame clones here, not all; method: immunoSEQ multiplex PCR. The repertoire includes about 20,000 clones, more than 80% of them detected once, and about 2% sits in the top ten. The sequenced sample was PBMCs, obtained around 380 days after allogeneic stem cell transplant with calcineurin inhibitor and methotrexate. These receptors all come from a female patient aged 30-39 years who received an allogeneic stem cell transplant from an unrelated donor, was CMV-positive, and had acute and chronic GVHD. Some T cells may be provided by the graft donor.

This clone was seen once. The chain recombines TRBV9 with TRBJ1-2; weak D call: TRBD1 (5 bases). V dropped 0 bases and J dropped 0 bases, with 9 bases sitting between them. The CDR3 runs to 15 residues. Germline V gene data show CDR1 as SGDLS and CDR2 as YYNGEE. The CDR3 sequence: CASSVGGGSNYGYTF. The CDR3 DNA is TGTGCCAGCAGCGTAGGGGGCGGATCTAACTATGGCTACACCTTC.

This clone turned up a few times. The rearrangement uses TRBV19 and TRBJ1-1, with 7 bases identical to TRBD1. The CDR3 spans 14 residues. Germline V gene sequence: CDR1 LNHDA, CDR2 SQIVND (reference sequence). The J segment lost 5 bases and the V segment lost 5 bases, leaving 8 bases of the junction unmatched. The CDR3 DNA sequence: TGTGCCAGTAGTCTCACAGGGGCCCGGACTGAAGCTTTCTTT. Protein sequence: CASSLTGARTEAFF.

The chain joins TRBV11-3 to TRBJ1-2; 11 bases map to TRBD1. The CDR3 sequence is 15 residues long. Looked up from germline, CDR1 is SGHNT and CDR2 is YENEEA. V was pared by 1 base and J by 7 bases, with 5 bases of the junction left unmatched. The CDR3 sequence is CASSLVGQGARGYTF. CDR3 coding DNA: TGTGCCAGCAGCTTAGTAGGACAGGGGGCGCGTGGCTACACCTTC.

The chain recombines TRBV6-5 with TRBJ1-1, with unresolved D. Looked up from germline, CDR1 is MNHEY and CDR2 is SVGAGI. The CDR3 totals 15 residues. V was trimmed by 0 bases and J by 1 base, leaving 9 bases between them. In DNA, the CDR3 is TGTGCCAGCAGTTACTCGAATGAGGGGAACACTGAAGCTTTCTTT. It specifies CASSYSNEGNTEAFF.

The genes are TRBV11-2 and TRBJ2-3, with 13 positions matching TRBD2. The trim removed 2 bases at V and 3 bases at J, leaving 2 bases unmatched. Germline V gene data show CDR1 as SGHAT and CDR2 as FQNNGV. The CDR3 runs 16 residues. The CDR3 DNA reads as TGTGCCAGCAGCTTAATGGGACTAGCGGGAACAGATACGCAGTATTTT. Protein: CASSLMGLAGTDTQYF.

The V gene is TRBV19, the J gene TRBJ2-6, with D possibly TRBD1 on 6 matching bases. This CDR3 spans 16 amino acids. Germline assignment: CDR1 LNHDA and CDR2 SQIVND (reference sequence). V gave up 4 bases and J gave up 2 bases, with 12 bases separating them. As DNA, the CDR3 is TGTGCCAGTAGTACTCATGGACAGACTGGGGCCAACGTCCTGACTTTC. Translating gives CASSTHGQTGANVLTF.

The rearrangement links TRBV7-9 to TRBJ1-1; no definite D call. The ends were cut back, 3 bases at V and 7 bases at J, with 12 bases in the middle. The CDR3 totals 13 residues. Per germline, CDR1 SEHNR and CDR2 FQNEAQ (reference sequence). DNA of the CDR3: TGTGCCAGCAGCTTGGCAGGACTCCGTGAAGCTTTCTTT. It codes for CASSLAGLREAFF.

The table lists this clone with a count of one. The chain recombines TRBV6-1 with TRBJ2-5; 14 bases agree with TRBD2. The CDR3 has 18 residues. The junction had 9 bases not matched to a gene; V was cut back by 1 base and J by 5 bases. Germline values: CDR1 MNHNS, CDR2 SASEGT. CDR3 protein: CASSEGEGLAGATETQYF. CDR3 sequence (DNA): TGTGCCAGCAGTGAAGGAGAGGGACTAGCGGGAGCTACGGAGACCCAGTACTTC.

This chain connects TRBV7-9 to TRBJ2-1; 7 bases are a match to TRBD2. CDR3 length equals 13 residues. The J segment lost 6 bases and the V segment lost 4 bases, leaving 3 bases of the junction unmatched. Germline V lookup: CDR1 SEHNR, CDR2 FQNEAQ (reference sequence). This CDR3 reads CASSSGTTNEQFF. Here the CDR3 DNA reads TGTGCCAGCAGCTCCGGGACTACCAATGAGCAGTTCTTC.